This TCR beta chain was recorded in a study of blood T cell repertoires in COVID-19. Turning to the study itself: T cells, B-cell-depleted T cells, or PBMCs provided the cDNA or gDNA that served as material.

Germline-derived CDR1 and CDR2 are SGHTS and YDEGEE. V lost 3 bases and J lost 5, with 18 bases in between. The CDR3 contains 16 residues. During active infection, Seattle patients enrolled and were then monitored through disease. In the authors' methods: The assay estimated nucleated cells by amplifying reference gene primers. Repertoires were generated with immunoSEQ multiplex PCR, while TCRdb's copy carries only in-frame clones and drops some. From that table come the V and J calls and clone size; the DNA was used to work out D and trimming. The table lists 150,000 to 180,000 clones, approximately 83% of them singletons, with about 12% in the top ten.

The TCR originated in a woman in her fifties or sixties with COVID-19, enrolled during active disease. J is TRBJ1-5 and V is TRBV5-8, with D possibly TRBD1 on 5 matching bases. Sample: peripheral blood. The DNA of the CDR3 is TGTGCCAGCAGCTCCTCAGGGAGGGTTTGGGATCAGCCCCAGCATTTT. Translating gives CASSSSGRVWDQPQHF.